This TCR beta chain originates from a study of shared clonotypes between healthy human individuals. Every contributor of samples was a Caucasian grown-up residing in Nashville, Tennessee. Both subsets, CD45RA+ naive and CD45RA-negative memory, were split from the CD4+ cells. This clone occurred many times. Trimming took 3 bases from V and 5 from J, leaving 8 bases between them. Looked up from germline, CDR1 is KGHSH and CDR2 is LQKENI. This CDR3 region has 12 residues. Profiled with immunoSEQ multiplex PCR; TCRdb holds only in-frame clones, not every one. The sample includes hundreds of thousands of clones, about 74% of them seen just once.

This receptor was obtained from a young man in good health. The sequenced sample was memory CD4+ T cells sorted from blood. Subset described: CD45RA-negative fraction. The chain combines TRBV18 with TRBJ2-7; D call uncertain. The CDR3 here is CASSPSDHEQYF. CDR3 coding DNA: TGTGCCAGCTCACCCTCCGACCACGAGCAGTACTTC.